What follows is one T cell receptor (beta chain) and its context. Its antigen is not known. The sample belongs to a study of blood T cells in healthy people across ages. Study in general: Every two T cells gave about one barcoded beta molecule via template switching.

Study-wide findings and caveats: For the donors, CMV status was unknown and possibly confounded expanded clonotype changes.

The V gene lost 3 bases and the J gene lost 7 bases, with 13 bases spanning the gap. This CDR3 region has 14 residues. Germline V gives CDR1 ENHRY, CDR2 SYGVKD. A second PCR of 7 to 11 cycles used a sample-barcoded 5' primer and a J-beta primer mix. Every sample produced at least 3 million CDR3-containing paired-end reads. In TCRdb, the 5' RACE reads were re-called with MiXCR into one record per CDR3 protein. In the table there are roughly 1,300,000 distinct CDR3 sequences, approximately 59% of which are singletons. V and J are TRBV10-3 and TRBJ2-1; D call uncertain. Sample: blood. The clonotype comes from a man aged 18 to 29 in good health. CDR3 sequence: CAISDDSPGNEQFF. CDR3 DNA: TGTGCCATCAGTGACGATAGTCCAGGTAATGAGCAGTTCTTC.